This T cell receptor (beta chain) came from a study of PD-1 blockade in classical Hodgkin lymphoma. Exposure to brentuximab vedotin varied, and each patient had relapsed following autologous stem cell transplantation. Data came from immunoSEQ multiplex PCR; TCRdb stores just in-frame clones and leaves some out. The table includes 130,000 to 150,000 clones, approximately 81% detected once. As to this clone: Its antigen is undetermined.

Deletions cut 6 bases from V and 7 bases from J, with 10 bases between. Germline V gene lookup returns CDR1 MNHEY and CDR2 SVGAGI. This CDR3 has 13 residues. Study results and limitations: Lower baseline TCR diversity was reported for newly diagnosed patients than for healthy donors.

The V gene is TRBV6-5, the J gene TRBJ1-6; perhaps TRBD1 as D (5 bases). The material sequenced was peripheral blood mononuclear cells (PBMCs), taken before the second cycle of nivolumab. The sequence was obtained from a human donor with classical Hodgkin lymphoma. The CDR3 sequence is CASRGGVNSPLHF. The CDR3 DNA sequence: TGTGCCAGCAGGGGGGGGGTGAATTCACCCCTCCACTTT.